One T cell receptor (beta chain) is described in this entry. Which antigen it targets is not known. No base-level quality is on record; no much larger clone is a single base apart. These data come from a study of CD8+ T cells in alopecia areata (dated by TCRdb to 2016 to 2019). Turning to the overall study: In both human patients and the C3H/HeJ mouse model, the study applied high-throughput TCRbeta sequencing to look at T cell clonal expansion in alopecia areata. Scalp tissue and sorted CD4+ and CD8+ peripheral blood T cells from patchy and totalis/universalis alopecia areata patients and from healthy controls were covered by human TCRbeta sequencing. Scalp clonality was compared among normal scalp (n=4), patchy alopecia areata scalp (n=8), and alopecia totalis/universalis scalp (n=8). The RNA source kit depended on sample type: the PAXgene miRNA kit for fixed scalp, the miRNeasy kit for PBMCs, and the RNeasy kit for mouse skin. TCRbeta CDR3 regions were amplified by immunoSEQ multiplex PCR with 35 Vbeta forward and 13 Jbeta reverse primers. The study at large found these results: Unlike mouse skin, which is dominated by gammadelta T cells, normal human skin has resident alphabeta T cells that are also sequenced, and this complicates analysis of the scalp TCR repertoire. Lesional scalp, especially in alopecia totalis/universalis, showed higher clonality and more expanded CD8+ clones than normal scalp, suggesting antigenic drive. Shared TCR sequences between patients were less evident than in mice, which may be partly attributable to HLA diversity in the patient population.

PBMCs were isolated by density centrifugation and stained for CD3, CD4 and CD8, after which CD4+ and CD8+ T cells were sorted on a FACSAria. Scalp biopsies and blood samples were provided by unaffected controls. The method was the immunoSEQ multiplex PCR assay. RNA was extracted from all samples and reverse transcribed into cDNA as template for TCR sequencing. SuperScript III was used to make first-strand cDNA, primed with a 2:1 mix of oligo-dT and random hexamers. A synthetic immune receptor repertoire was used to measure amplification bias, and any remaining bias was corrected computationally. The study's processing was this. After raw reads were preprocessed to remove errors, the CDR3 was defined following IMGT conventions as running from the conserved cysteine to phenylalanine. Clonality was computed by normalizing Shannon entropy by log2 of the number of productive unique TCRs and subtracting the result from 1. Whether each scalp clone was CD4 or CD8 was inferred by checking scalp TCRbeta sequences against the CD4 and CD8 repertoires from sorted blood. The table comes from immuneACCESS by way of TCRdb, which keeps in-frame sequences with V and J called. Part of the clones is missing from these tables; in studies checked, under half for an unresolved V gene and the rest for unknown reasons. The DNA gave D and trimming, while V, J and clone size come from that table. Present in this sample are over 150,000 clones, approximately 53% of which were seen just once. Over 4% of the sample goes to the ten largest clones.

The CDR3, cysteine through phenylalanine, is 15 amino acids long. Solely the CDR3 DNA is kept, with 45 bases framed from the first base. CDR1 and CDR2 were assigned from the germline V gene as SNHLY and FYNNEI. The trim is 3 bases for V and 0 bases for J, with a gap of 9 bases between the germline ends. The clonotype comes from a human donor in good health. Input material: CD8+ T cells sorted from blood. The chain couples TRBV2 to TRBJ2-1, and possibly TRBD2, on 5 matching bases. The bases read TGTGCCAGCAGTGACGGGGTTAGCTCCTACAATGAGCAGTTCTTC. The translation is CASSDGVSSYNEQFF.